The clone carrying this TCR beta chain has just a few counts. Its antigen remains unknown. The data belong to a study of T cells in Graves' hyperthyroidism and ophthalmopathy. Overall study: It was at initial diagnosis, before any treatment, that peripheral blood was collected.

Trimming removed 0 bases from V and 1 base from J, with 9 bases in between. This CDR3 has 15 amino acids. Germline assignment: CDR1 LGHNA and CDR2 YNFKEQ. What was amplified from RNA transcripts were TCR beta CDR3 regions. The TCR CDR3 was amplified in a first-round RT-PCR using the HTBI primer set. One entry per CDR3 protein, called by TCRdb with MiXCR from the multiplex PCR reads. The sample holds around 700,000 distinct CDR3 sequences, roughly a sixth seen once. General study results and limits: Separation of ophthalmopathy from stable hyperthyroidism was achieved by a 13 V-J model. Most thyroid-expanded clonotypes above 0.001 were also found in blood.

Sequencing was carried out using blood. The rearrangement uses TRBV4-2 and TRBJ1-1; possibly TRBD1 for D (6 bases). The source is a woman between 45 and 60 years old with Graves' hyperthyroidism that later progressed to Graves' ophthalmopathy. CDR3 DNA: TGTGCCAGCAGCCAAGATAAGGGACAGAACACTGAAGCTTTCTTT. Protein product: CASSQDKGQNTEAFF.